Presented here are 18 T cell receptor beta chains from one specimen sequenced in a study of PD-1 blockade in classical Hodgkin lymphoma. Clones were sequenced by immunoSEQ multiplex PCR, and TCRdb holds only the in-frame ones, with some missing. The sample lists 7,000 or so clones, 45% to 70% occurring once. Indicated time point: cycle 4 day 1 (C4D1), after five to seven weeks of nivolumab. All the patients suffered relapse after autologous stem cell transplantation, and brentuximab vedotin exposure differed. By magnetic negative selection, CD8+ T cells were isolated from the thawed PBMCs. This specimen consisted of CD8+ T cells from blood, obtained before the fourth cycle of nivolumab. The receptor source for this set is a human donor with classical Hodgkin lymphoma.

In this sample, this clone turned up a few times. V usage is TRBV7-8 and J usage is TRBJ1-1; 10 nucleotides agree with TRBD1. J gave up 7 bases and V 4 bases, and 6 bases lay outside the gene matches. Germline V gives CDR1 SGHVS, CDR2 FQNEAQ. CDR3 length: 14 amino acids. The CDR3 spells CASSSDRGFVEAFF. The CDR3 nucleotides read TGTGCCAGCAGCTCGGACAGGGGGTTTGTTGAAGCTTTCTTT. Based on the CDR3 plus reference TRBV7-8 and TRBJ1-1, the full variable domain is GAGVSQSPRYKVAKRGQDVALRCDPISGHVSLFWYQQALGQGPEFLTYFQNEAQLDKSGLPSDRFFAERPEGSVSTLKIQRTQQEDSAVYLCASSSDRGFVEAFFGQGTRLTVV.

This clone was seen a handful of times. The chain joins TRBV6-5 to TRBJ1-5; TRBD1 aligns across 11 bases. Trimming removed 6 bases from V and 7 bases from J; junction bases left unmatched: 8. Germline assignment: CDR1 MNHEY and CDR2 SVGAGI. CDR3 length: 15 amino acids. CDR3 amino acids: CASSYAGTGGQPQHF. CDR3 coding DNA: TGTGCCAGCAGCTATGCCGGGACAGGGGGGCAGCCCCAGCATTTT.

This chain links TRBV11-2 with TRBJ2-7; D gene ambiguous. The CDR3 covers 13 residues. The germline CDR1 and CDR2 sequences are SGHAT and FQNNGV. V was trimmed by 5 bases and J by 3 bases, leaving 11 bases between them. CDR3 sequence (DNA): TGTGCCAGCAGCCTGGAAGCAGGCTACGAGCAGTACTTC. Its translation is CASSLEAGYEQYF.

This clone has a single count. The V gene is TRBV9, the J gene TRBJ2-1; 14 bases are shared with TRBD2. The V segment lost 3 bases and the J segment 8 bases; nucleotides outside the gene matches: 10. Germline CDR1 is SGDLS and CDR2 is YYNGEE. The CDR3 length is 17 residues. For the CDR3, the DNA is TGTGCCAGCAGCGCACCCCCTGGACTAGCGGGAGGCTATGAGCAGTTCTTC. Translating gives CASSAPPGLAGGYEQFF.

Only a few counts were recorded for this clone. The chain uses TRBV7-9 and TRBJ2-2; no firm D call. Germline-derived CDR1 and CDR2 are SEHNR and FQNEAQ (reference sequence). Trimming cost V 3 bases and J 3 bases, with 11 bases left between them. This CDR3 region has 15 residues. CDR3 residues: CASSLVHADTGELFF. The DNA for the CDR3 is TGTGCCAGCAGCTTGGTACACGCCGACACCGGGGAGCTGTTTTTT.

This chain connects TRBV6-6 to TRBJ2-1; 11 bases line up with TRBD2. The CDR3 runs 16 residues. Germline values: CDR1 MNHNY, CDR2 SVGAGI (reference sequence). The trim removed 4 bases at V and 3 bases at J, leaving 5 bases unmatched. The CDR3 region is CASSSLAGGGYNEQFF. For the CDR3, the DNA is TGTGCCAGCAGTTCCCTAGCGGGAGGCGGCTACAATGAGCAGTTCTTC.

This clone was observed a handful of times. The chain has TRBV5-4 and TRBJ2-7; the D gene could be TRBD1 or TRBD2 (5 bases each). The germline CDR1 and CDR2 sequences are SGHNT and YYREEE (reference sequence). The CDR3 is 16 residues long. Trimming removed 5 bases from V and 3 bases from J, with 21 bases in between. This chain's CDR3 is CASSFDGRDGGYEQYF. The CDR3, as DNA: TGTGCCAGCAGTTTCGATGGCCGGGACGGAGGCTACGAGCAGTACTTC.

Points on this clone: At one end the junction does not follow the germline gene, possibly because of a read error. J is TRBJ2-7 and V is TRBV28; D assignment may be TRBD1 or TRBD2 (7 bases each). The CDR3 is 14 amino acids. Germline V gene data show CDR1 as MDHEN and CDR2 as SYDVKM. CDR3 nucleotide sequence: TGTGCAAGCAGGGGGGCAGGGGAGGGCTACGAGCAGTACTTC. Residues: CASRGAGEGYEQYF.

This CDR3 reads CASSLGTGNQPQHF. CDR3 nucleotide sequence: TGTGCCAGCAGTTTAGGGACAGGAAATCAGCCCCAGCATTTT. The chain has TRBV28 and TRBJ1-5; 8 bases map to TRBD1. The CDR3 sequence is 14 residues long. In germline, CDR1 is MDHEN, CDR2 SYDVKM. J was trimmed by 4 bases and V by 2 bases; bases with no gene match: 1.

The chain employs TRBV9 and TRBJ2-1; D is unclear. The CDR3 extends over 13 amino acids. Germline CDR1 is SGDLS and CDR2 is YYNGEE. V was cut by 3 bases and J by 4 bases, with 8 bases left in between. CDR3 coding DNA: TGTGCCAGCAGCGCACATAGATACAATGAGCAGTTCTTC. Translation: CASSAHRYNEQFF. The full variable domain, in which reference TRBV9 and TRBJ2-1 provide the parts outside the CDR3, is DSGVTQTPKHLITATGQRVTLRCSPRSGDLSVYWYQQSLDQGLQFLIQYYNGEERAKGNILERFSAQQFPDLHSELNLSSLELGDSALYFCASSAHRYNEQFFGPGTRLTVL.

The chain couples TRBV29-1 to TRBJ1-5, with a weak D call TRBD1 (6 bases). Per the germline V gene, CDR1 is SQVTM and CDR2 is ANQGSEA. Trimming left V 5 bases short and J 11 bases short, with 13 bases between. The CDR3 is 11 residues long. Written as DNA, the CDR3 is TGCAGCGTTATATCTACAGGGTCCCAGCATTTT. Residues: CSVISTGSQHF.

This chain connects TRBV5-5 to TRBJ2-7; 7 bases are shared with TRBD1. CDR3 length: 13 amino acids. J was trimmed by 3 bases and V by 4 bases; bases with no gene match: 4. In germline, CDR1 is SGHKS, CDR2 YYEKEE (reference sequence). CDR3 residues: CASSATGLYEQYF. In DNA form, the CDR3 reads TGTGCCAGCAGCGCGACAGGGCTCTACGAGCAGTACTTC.

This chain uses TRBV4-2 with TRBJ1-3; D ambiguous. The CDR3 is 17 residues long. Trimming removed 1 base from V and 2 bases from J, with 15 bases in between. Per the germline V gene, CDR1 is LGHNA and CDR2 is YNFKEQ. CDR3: CASSQGVEDLAGNTIYF. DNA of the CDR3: TGTGCCAGCAGCCAAGGCGTCGAGGACTTGGCTGGAAACACCATATATTTT.

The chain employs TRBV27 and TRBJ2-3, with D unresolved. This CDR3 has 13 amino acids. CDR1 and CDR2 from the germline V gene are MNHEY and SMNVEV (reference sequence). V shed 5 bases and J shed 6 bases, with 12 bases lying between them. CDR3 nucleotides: TGTGCCAGCAGTCCCACTCGAGGCGATACGCAGTATTTT. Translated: CASSPTRGDTQYF.

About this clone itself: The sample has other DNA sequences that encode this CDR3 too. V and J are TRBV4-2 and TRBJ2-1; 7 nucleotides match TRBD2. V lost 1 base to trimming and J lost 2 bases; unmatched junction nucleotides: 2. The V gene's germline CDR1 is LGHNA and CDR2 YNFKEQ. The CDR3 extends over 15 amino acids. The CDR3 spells CASSQGREPYNEQFF. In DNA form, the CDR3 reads TGTGCCAGCAGCCAAGGGCGGGAGCCCTACAATGAGCAGTTCTTC.

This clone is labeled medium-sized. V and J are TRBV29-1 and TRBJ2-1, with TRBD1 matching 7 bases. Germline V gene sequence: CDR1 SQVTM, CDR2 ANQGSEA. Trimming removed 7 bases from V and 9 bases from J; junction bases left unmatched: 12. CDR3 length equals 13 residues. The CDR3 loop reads CSAQTGMASEQFF. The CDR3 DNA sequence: TGCAGCGCACAGACAGGGATGGCGAGTGAGCAGTTCTTC.

Here the CDR3 reads CASSGRQGPYEQYF. The CDR3, as DNA: TGTGCCAGCAGCGGCCGACAGGGACCCTACGAGCAGTACTTC. This chain joins TRBV7-9 and TRBJ2-7; 7 nucleotides agree with TRBD1. J gave up 2 bases and V 5 bases, and 6 bases lay outside the gene matches. This CDR3 is built from 14 residues. CDR1 SEHNR and CDR2 FQNEAQ come from the germline V gene (reference sequence).

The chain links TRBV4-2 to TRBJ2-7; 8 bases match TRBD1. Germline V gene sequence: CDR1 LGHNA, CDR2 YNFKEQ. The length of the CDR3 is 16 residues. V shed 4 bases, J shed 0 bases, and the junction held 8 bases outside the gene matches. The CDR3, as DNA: TGTGCCAGCAGCCCGGACCCGGGACAGGTCTCCTACGAGCAGTACTTC. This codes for CASSPDPGQVSYEQYF.